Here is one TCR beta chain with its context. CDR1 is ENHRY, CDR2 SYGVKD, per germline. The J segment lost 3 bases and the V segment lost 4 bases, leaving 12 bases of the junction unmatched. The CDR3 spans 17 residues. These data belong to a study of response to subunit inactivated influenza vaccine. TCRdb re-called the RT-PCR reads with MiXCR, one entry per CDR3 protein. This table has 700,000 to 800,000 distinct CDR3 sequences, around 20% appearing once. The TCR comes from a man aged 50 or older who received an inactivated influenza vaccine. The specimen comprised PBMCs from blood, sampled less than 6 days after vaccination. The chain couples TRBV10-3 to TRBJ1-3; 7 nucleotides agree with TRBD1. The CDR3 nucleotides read TGTGCCATCAGTGGGTTTAACAGGGGAGTAAGTGGAAACACCATATATTTT. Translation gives CAISGFNRGVSGNTIYF.